The 5 T cell receptor beta chains below all came from one sample that was sequenced in a study of shared clonotypes between healthy human individuals. Selected positively for CCR7 and CD45RO-negative, naive CD8 cells excluded terminally differentiated effector memory CD45RA+ cells. The table came from immunoSEQ multiplex PCR; TCRdb's copy has only in-frame clones and leaves some out. The sample has about 2.1 million clones; about 93% are singletons. The sequenced sample was naive CD8+ T cells from PBMCs. The receptors were gathered from a man between 18 and 29 years old in good health. Some clones in this sample may be carry-over from other donors' samples.

The chain links TRBV4-1 to TRBJ2-1; no reliable D call. CDR1 and CDR2 from the germline V gene are MGHRA and YSYEKL. CDR3 length equals 15 residues. The V and J ends lost 1 base and 2 bases respectively, with 9 bases between them. The CDR3 bases are TGCGCCAGCAGCCAAGGGCTGCCTCCCTACAATGAGCAGTTCTTC. Translation gives CASSQGLPPYNEQFF.

Concerning this clone itself: Other nucleotide sequences in the sample specify the same CDR3. The V gene is TRBV11-2, the J gene TRBJ2-7; a weak D match, TRBD1 (7 bases). The CDR3 is 15 amino acids. V gave up 3 bases and J gave up 2 bases, with 14 bases separating them. Germline CDR1 reads SGHAT; CDR2 reads FQNNGV. The CDR3 region is CASSLGGTGAYEQYF. Written as DNA, the CDR3 is TGTGCCAGCAGCTTGGGGGGTACAGGGGCCTACGAGCAGTACTTC.

The V and J genes are TRBV4-1 and TRBJ2-1, with TRBD2 matching over 8 bases. Trimming removed 4 bases from V and 8 bases from J; junction bases left unmatched: 7. This CDR3 contains 14 residues. Germline CDR1 reads MGHRA; CDR2 reads YSYEKL. Written as DNA, the CDR3 is TGCGCCAGCAGCCCCCGGACTAGCAGCGATGAGCAGTTCTTC. Protein: CASSPRTSSDEQFF.

This clone was recorded only once. This chain uses TRBV27 with TRBJ2-1; D is perhaps TRBD2 (6 bases). Germline values: CDR1 MNHEY, CDR2 SMNVEV (reference sequence). The CDR3 runs to 13 residues. Trimming stripped 2 bases from V and 8 bases from J, with 10 bases between. The CDR3 here is CASSLSGPDEQFF. The CDR3 DNA sequence: TGTGCCAGCAGTTTAAGCGGGCCCGATGAGCAGTTCTTC.

Concerning this clone itself: At the DNA level, this CDR3 is encoded by other sequences in the same sample as well. The rearrangement uses TRBV19 and TRBJ1-1; 12 bases map to TRBD1. Trimming cost V 4 bases and J 5 bases; bases outside gene matches: 5. This CDR3 is built from 15 residues. Germline CDR1 LNHDA, CDR2 SQIVND (reference sequence). CDR3 sequence reads: CASSTGQGAGTEAFF. CDR3 sequence (DNA): TGTGCCAGTAGTACGGGACAGGGGGCAGGGACTGAAGCTTTCTTT.